This paragraph reports one T cell receptor beta chain. This record comes from a study of control samples from healthy donors and cancer patients. The germline V and J ends were trimmed by 0 bases and 5 bases, with 14 bases remaining between them. Germline CDR1 and CDR2: SGDLS and YYNGEE. The CDR3 extends over 15 amino acids. Libraries were prepared by immunoSEQ multiplex PCR; TCRdb keeps only in-frame clonotypes and omits some of them. The sample includes about 250,000 clones, roughly 82% of them seen just once. Source material: PBMCs. This sequence was found in a woman aged 55-70 years with lung cancer. The rearrangement links TRBV9 to TRBJ1-2; D perhaps matches TRBD1 (5 bases). Written as DNA, the CDR3 is TGTGCCAGCAGCGTAGATCACGTCCAGGGATATGGCTACACCTTC. Protein product: CASSVDHVQGYGYTF.